These 14 T cell receptor beta chains came from one sample sequenced in a study of T cell responses to AZD1222 COVID-19 vaccine. The assay was immunoSEQ multiplex PCR, and TCRdb's table has in-frame clones only and misses some. The profile shows some 190,000 clones, roughly 94% of them singletons. The specimen comprised peripheral blood, sampled 28 days after the second dose of the MenACWY control vaccine. These receptors all stem from an adult who received the MenACWY meningococcal vaccine as a control.

V is TRBV4-3 and J is TRBJ2-2; 10 positions match TRBD2. Germline assignment: CDR1 LGHNA and CDR2 YSLEER. The CDR3 spans 16 residues. V lost 1 base, J lost 7 bases, and 6 bases stayed unmatched. The DNA of the CDR3 is TGCGCCAGCAGCCAAGTCAGCGGGGGGGCAAACGGGGAGCTGTTTTTT. Translation: CASSQVSGGANGELFF.

The chain is built from TRBV4-3 and TRBJ2-7; 7 nucleotides match TRBD1. J lost 2 bases, V lost 1 base, and 5 bases had no gene match. The germline gives CDR1 LGHNA, CDR2 YSLEER. The CDR3 has 15 amino acids. Here the CDR3 reads CASSQAGGNTYEQYF. Here the CDR3 DNA reads TGCGCCAGCAGCCAAGCAGGGGGAAATACCTACGAGCAGTACTTC.

The V call is TRBV4-1, the J call TRBJ1-3, with 10 bases matching TRBD1. CDR3 length equals 16 residues. The ends lost 4 bases at V and 2 bases at J; junction bases unmatched: 5. Germline loops: CDR1 MGHRA, CDR2 YSYEKL. The CDR3 DNA follows: TGCGCCAGCAGCCTAGGACAGGGGGGCGCTGGAAACACCATATATTTT. It is translated as CASSLGQGGAGNTIYF.

The chain recombines TRBV29-1 with TRBJ2-7; 9 nucleotides agree with TRBD1. V trimming: 2 bases; J trimming: 4 bases; junction bases outside the gene matches: 9. Germline V gives CDR1 SQVTM, CDR2 ANQGSEA. The length of the CDR3 is 15 residues. This CDR3 is CSVENRGRSGYEQYF. Here the CDR3 DNA reads TGCAGCGTTGAAAACAGGGGGCGATCCGGATACGAGCAGTACTTC.

V and J are TRBV4-1 and TRBJ2-7, with no clear D. The CDR3 spans 14 residues. The V end was cut by 3 bases, the J end by 0 bases, with 9 bases between. The germline gives CDR1 MGHRA, CDR2 YSYEKL. DNA of the CDR3: TGCGCCAGCAGCCAGGGGTTTTTCTCCTACGAGCAGTACTTC. Translation: CASSQGFFSYEQYF.

V is TRBV6-1 and J is TRBJ2-1; TRBD1 matches at 11 bases. The V and J ends lost 2 bases and 8 bases, in that order; junction bases with no gene match: 8. Germline-derived CDR1 and CDR2 are MNHNS and SASEGT. The CDR3 covers 16 residues. The CDR3 DNA is TGTGCCAGCAGTGAATGGACAGGGGGCCCCTCCGATGAGCAGTTCTTC. Translating it yields CASSEWTGGPSDEQFF.

The chain employs TRBV11-2 and TRBJ2-3; no clear D. Germline values: CDR1 SGHAT, CDR2 FQNNGV. V lost 1 base, J lost 1 base, and 6 bases lay in between. The CDR3 is 14 residues long. The CDR3 sequence is CASSLASGTDTQYF. The DNA for the CDR3 is TGTGCCAGCAGCTTAGCTTCCGGCACAGATACGCAGTATTTT.

This chain uses TRBV2 with TRBJ2-7; D might be TRBD2 (6 bases). Germline values: CDR1 SNHLY, CDR2 FYNNEI. This CDR3 region has 12 residues. V shed 7 bases and J shed 2 bases, with 9 bases lying between them. The CDR3: CASILAAYEQYF. The DNA of the CDR3 is TGTGCCAGCATACTAGCCGCCTACGAGCAGTACTTC.

The chain uses TRBV6-5 and TRBJ1-1; D is undetermined. This CDR3 comprises 14 residues. Per germline, CDR1 MNHEY and CDR2 SVGAGI. V lost 5 bases and J 3 bases, leaving 13 bases between the germline ends. This CDR3 is CASSRRRGHTEAFF. For the CDR3, the DNA is TGTGCCAGCAGTCGAAGGAGAGGGCACACTGAAGCTTTCTTT.

The chain has TRBV27 and TRBJ2-1, with 7 positions matching TRBD2. The V and J ends lost 0 bases and 11 bases, in that order; junction bases with no gene match: 7. Germline CDR1 and CDR2: MNHEY and SMNVEV (reference sequence). This CDR3 contains 14 residues. The CDR3 DNA is TGTGCCAGCAGTTTATCTAGCGGGTCGGGTAAGCAGTTCTTC. Encoded protein: CASSLSSGSGKQFF.

CDR3 in DNA: TGTGCCTGGAAAGTACAGGGAACGTCAGGTGGCTACACCTTC. Residues: CAWKVQGTSGGYTF. This chain joins TRBV30 and TRBJ1-2, with D tentatively TRBD1 (6 bases). Trimming removed 4 bases from V and 7 bases from J, with 19 bases in between. CDR1 is GTSNPN and CDR2 is SVGIG in the germline V gene (reference sequence). The CDR3 sequence is 14 residues long. Variable domain in full (rest from reference TRBV30 and TRBJ1-2): SQTIHQWPATLVQPVGSPLSLECTVEGTSNPNLYWYRQAAGRGLQLLFYSVGIGQISSEVPQNLSASRPQDRQFILSSKKLLLSDSGFYLCAWKVQGTSGGYTFGSGTRLTVV.

V and J are TRBV5-1 and TRBJ1-4, with 7 bases fitting TRBD1. This CDR3 comprises 18 residues. Trimming took 1 base from V and 0 from J; bases not matched to a gene: 9. CDR1 and CDR2 (germline): SGHRS, YFSETQ. In nucleotides, the CDR3 is TGCGCCAGCAGCTTGCGACAGGGCGGTTCCACAACTAATGAAAAACTGTTTTTT. This gives the protein CASSLRQGGSTTNEKLFF.

The CDR3, as DNA: TGTGCCAGCAGTGAAGCGCTTACGAGCGGCGAGCAGTTCTTC. It is translated as CASSEALTSGEQFF. The chain carries TRBV2 and TRBJ2-1; tentatively, D is TRBD2 (5 bases). The CDR3 runs to 14 residues. Trimming left V 0 bases short and J 10 bases short, with 13 bases between. Germline V gene data show CDR1 as SNHLY and CDR2 as FYNNEI.

V and J are TRBV7-3 and TRBJ2-7; weak D call: TRBD1 (6 bases). The CDR3 consists of 16 residues. CDR1 and CDR2 from the germline V gene are SGHTA and FQGTGA. The V end lost 5 bases, the J end lost 3 bases, and 20 bases lay between the germline ends. CDR3 in amino acids: CASSPPTGKLLYEQYF. CDR3 nucleotide sequence: TGTGCCAGCAGCCCCCCCACAGGGAAACTTCTCTACGAGCAGTACTTC.